This T cell receptor (beta chain) was sequenced in a study of shared clonotypes between healthy human individuals (dated by TCRdb to the early 2020s). For the wider study: A couple of women and a few men aged 18 to 49 years were included in the cohort. To estimate repertoire size and how much clonotype sharing occurs between individuals, the study deeply sequenced the blood TCR repertoires of several healthy adults. Libraries were prepared and TCR repertoires were sequenced by different laboratories using diverse techniques, in order to increase sequencing depth and limit assay-specific biases. Between about 0.8 and 9 billion PBMCs per donor were obtained by leukapheresis.

The donors were healthy, HIV-negative adults with no recently reported acute infections or vaccinations. Every donor was a Caucasian adult living in Nashville, Tennessee, USA. In the unsorted samples, some 100 million PBMCs were counted, and genomic DNA was extracted using the QIAamp DNA Blood Mini kit. After blood collection by leukapheresis, PBMCs were isolated using Ficoll-Histopaque density gradient centrifugation and then cryopreserved in the vapor phase of liquid nitrogen. Details on this clone: Its antigen has not been determined. No per-base quality is available; no much larger clone lies one base away.

Points the paper makes about the study in general: Sampling was limited to blood, and TCR repertoires in tissue likely differ from TCR repertoires in blood. Based on pairwise subsampling, the degree of clonotype sharing among donors was expected to be affected by sequencing depth. The genetic and exposure-history diversity represented was limited by the small number of donors.

The trim is 5 bases for V and 6 bases for J, with a gap of 8 bases between the germline ends. Sequences WSHSY (CDR1) and SAAADI (CDR2) are obtained from the germline V gene. Including cysteine and phenylalanine, the CDR3 has 11 amino acids. The read is trimmed to its CDR3 DNA, 33 bases read in frame from base 1. TCR CDR3 regions were amplified from genomic DNA by multiplex PCR using the deep immunoSEQ assay. Extracted genomic DNA from each cell subset was distributed evenly across all wells of several immunoSEQ 96-well plates, and each plate was treated as a replicate. For unsorted PBMC, each replicate PCR was loaded with approximately 300 ng genomic DNA, equivalent to 25,000 to 35,000 T cell genomes. Unsorted PBMC genomic DNA was sequenced across ten immunoSEQ deep assay plates. Purified libraries were quantified with a Qubit 3.0 fluorometer, sized on a Bioanalyzer 2100, and re-quantified with the KAPA Library Quantification kit. Every immunoSEQ 96-well plate was sequenced on a separate single-read 150-cycle Illumina NextSeq 550 flow cell. On the study's bioinformatics: The immunoSEQ output contained only junctional sequences without quality scores, so filtering could not match that applied to full-length reads. Sequences were annotated with PyIR, a Python wrapper for IgBLAST v1.9, and V/J genes and CDR3 were assigned using IMGT germline references. Reads with weak V/J assignments (E-value above 1e-6), missing CDR3, stop codons, out-of-frame junctions, or ambiguous translated residues were removed. V3J clonotypes were defined as sequences sharing the same inferred V gene, J gene, and CDR3 amino acid sequence. To compute the percentage overlap between repertoires, the number of shared unique clonotypes was divided by the size of the smaller repertoire. Richness of each repertoire was evaluated using RTK rarefaction, the Chao1 estimator, and Recon v2.1 estimates of unobserved clonotypes. Sourced from immuneACCESS, this table was stored by TCRdb with only in-frame sequences that have V and J called. A share of the clones is absent; for the studies checked, an unresolved V gene accounts for under half, and the remainder has no known explanation. V and J calls and clone size come straight from that table; D and trimming were deduced from the DNA. For this sample there are under 600,000 clones; 70% to 80% appear just once. The ten biggest clones cover 12% of the sample.

The material sequenced was PBMCs. The chain links TRBV10-2 with TRBJ2-7, with the D segment identity uncertain. The TCR comes from a middle-aged woman in good health. Some clones in this sample may be carry-over from other donors' samples. CDR3 protein: CASSLPGEQYF. The base sequence is TGCGCCAGCAGTCTTCCTGGCGAGCAGTACTTC.